This passage covers 8 T cell receptor beta chains from one sample sequenced in a study of blood T cells in healthy people across ages. Alongside a J-beta primer mix, a sample-barcoded 5' primer served in a second PCR lasting roughly 7 to 11 cycles. One entry per CDR3 protein results from TCRdb running MiXCR on the 5' RACE reads. Of 890,000 or so distinct CDR3 sequences in the sample, around 62% were seen once. Specimen: blood. Every receptor here comes from a man aged 30-40 years in good health.

The chain links TRBV5-1 to TRBJ1-2; D perhaps matches TRBD1 (5 bases). The CDR3 runs to 14 residues. Germline V gene lookup returns CDR1 SGHRS and CDR2 YFSETQ. Trimming removed 4 bases at V and 7 bases at J, with 17 bases between. CDR3 in DNA: TGCGCCAGCAGCGGCGGGACCAGGGACGGTGGCTACACCTTC. It encodes CASSGGTRDGGYTF.

J is TRBJ2-6 and V is TRBV4-1; no clear D. V dropped 0 bases and J dropped 0 bases, with 9 bases sitting between them. This CDR3 has 17 amino acids. The germline gives CDR1 MGHRA, CDR2 YSYEKL. DNA of the CDR3: TGCGCCAGCAGCCAAGATGCGGTTAACTCTGGGGCCAACGTCCTGACTTTC. Its protein product is CASSQDAVNSGANVLTF.

This rearrangement joins TRBV10-3 to TRBJ1-2, with D possibly TRBD1 on 5 matching bases. Looked up from germline, CDR1 is ENHRY and CDR2 is SYGVKD. With 6 bases removed from V and 2 bases from J, the gap between germline ends came to 13 bases. The length of the CDR3 is 14 residues. The CDR3, as DNA: TGTGCCATCAGGGGGCCCGCGGTCAACTATGGCTACACCTTC. Translation: CAIRGPAVNYGYTF.

The chain employs TRBV27 and TRBJ1-2; D not certain. V dropped 9 bases and J dropped 2 bases, with 13 bases sitting between them. The CDR3 covers 13 residues. Germline V CDR1 and CDR2: MNHEY, SMNVEV (reference sequence). CDR3 loop: CARPVRENYGYTF. The CDR3 DNA sequence: TGTGCCAGACCGGTTCGCGAGAACTATGGCTACACCTTC.

The chain is built from TRBV13 and TRBJ2-7; 7 positions match TRBD1. V dropped 5 bases and J dropped 2; count of bases not matched to a gene: 15. Germline assignment: CDR1 PRHDT and CDR2 FYEKMQ (reference sequence). The CDR3 covers 17 residues. The CDR3 loop is CASSSNLPGTVAYEQYF. CDR3 nucleotides: TGTGCCAGCAGCAGCAACCTCCCCGGGACAGTGGCCTACGAGCAGTACTTC.

This chain uses TRBV29-1 with TRBJ1-1; a possible D gene is TRBD1 (5 bases). V was trimmed by 6 bases and J by 4 bases, leaving 12 bases between them. Germline lookup yields CDR1 SQVTM and CDR2 ANQGSEA. CDR3 length: 12 amino acids. The CDR3 sequence is CSVSGLVTEAFF. Written as DNA, the CDR3 is TGCAGCGTGTCAGGGTTGGTCACTGAAGCTTTCTTT.

This rearrangement joins TRBV6-2 or TRBV6-3 to TRBJ2-1; 9 bases line up with TRBD1. This CDR3 has 16 residues. Trimming cost V 2 bases and J 3 bases; bases outside gene matches: 5. From germline, CDR1 is MNHEY and CDR2 SVGEGT. The CDR3 is CASSYRGQGLYNEQFF. CDR3 nucleotides: TGTGCCAGCAGTTACCGGGGACAGGGTCTCTACAATGAGCAGTTCTTC.

This sequence joins TRBV12-3 or TRBV12-4 and TRBJ2-1; tentatively, D is TRBD2 (6 bases). CDR3 length: 14 residues. Between the trimmed V and J ends, which lost 3 bases and 7 bases, there was a span of 13 bases. The CDR3, as DNA: TGTGCCAGCAGTTTTTGGGGGGTAACGAATGAGCAGTTCTTC. It specifies CASSFWGVTNEQFF.